What follows are 30 T cell receptor beta chains derived from one specimen sequenced in a study of cytomegalovirus exposure and HLA in healthy donors. PCR involved 60 Vbeta and 13 Jbeta primers. TCRdb's copy holds only in-frame clones and misses some; the assay was immunoSEQ multiplex PCR. Of some 190,000 clones in the sample, 76% were seen once. Source material: PBMCs. These receptors were obtained from a woman in her thirties in good health and CMV-seropositive.

V usage is TRBV5-6 and J usage is TRBJ1-6; weak D call: TRBD1 (5 bases). CDR1 and CDR2 (germline): SGHDT, YYEEEE. CDR3 length: 16 amino acids. Trimming took off 5 bases at V and 10 bases at J, with 22 bases between the two ends. The DNA for the CDR3 is TGTGCCAGCAGGGGTACGGGGGGAGGGGAAGGCTCACCCCTCCACTTT. It translates to CASRGTGGGEGSPLHF. The variable domain in full, completed from reference TRBV5-6 and TRBJ1-6, reads DAGVTQSPTHLIKTRGQQVTLRCSPKSGHDTVSWYQQALGQGPQFIFQYYEEEERQRGNFPDRFSGHQFPNYSSELNVNALLLGDSALYLCASRGTGGGEGSPLHFGNGTRLTVT.

The chain uses TRBV11-3 and TRBJ1-2, with D perhaps matching TRBD1 (5 bases). The length of the CDR3 is 13 residues. CDR1 is SGHNT, CDR2 YENEEA, per germline. Between the trimmed V and J ends, which lost 5 bases and 7 bases, there was a span of 14 bases. CDR3 nucleotide sequence: TGTGCCAGCAGCCTTTCAGGGTTGGGTGGCTACACCTTC. Its translation: CASSLSGLGGYTF.

This clone was counted a single time. The chain joins TRBV9 to TRBJ2-3; 10 bases align to TRBD2. The CDR3 is 16 amino acids. Looked up from germline, CDR1 is SGDLS and CDR2 is YYNGEE. The trim removed 0 bases at V and 3 bases at J, leaving 4 bases unmatched. The CDR3 loop is CASSVVERGGTDTQYF. For the CDR3, the DNA is TGTGCCAGCAGCGTAGTTGAGCGGGGGGGTACAGATACGCAGTATTTT.

A note on this clone: Since no conserved phenylalanine or tryptophan closes the CDR3, a read error is the likely cause. The chain combines TRBV2 with TRBJ1-2; D is undetermined. The CDR3 is 14 residues long. The V end was cut by 7 bases, the J end by 8 bases, with 20 bases between. Per germline, CDR1 SNHLY and CDR2 FYNNEI. In nucleotides, the CDR3 is TGTGCCAGCATTTTCCAACGGGGAGGGCAAGGCTACACCCTC. This sequence encodes CASIFQRGGQGYTL.

This chain joins TRBV6-5 and TRBJ1-4, with a weak D call TRBD1 (6 bases). The CDR3 consists of 15 residues. Per germline, CDR1 MNHEY and CDR2 SVGAGI. Trimming shortened V by 5 bases and J by 6 bases, and 16 bases separated the two germline ends. The CDR3 DNA sequence: TGTGCCAGCAGTAGGGGGGGGGCCTACGATGAAAAACTGTTTTTT. Residues: CASSRGGAYDEKLFF.

This clone was counted a single time. J is TRBJ2-7 and V is TRBV10-1; 8 nucleotides align to TRBD1. Germline CDR1 and CDR2: WNHNN and SYGVQD (reference sequence). The junction had 10 bases not matched to a gene; V was cut back by 4 bases and J by 5 bases. The CDR3 loop spans 15 amino acids. The CDR3 loop is CASSGQDRDSHEQYF. The CDR3 DNA is TGCGCCAGCAGTGGGCAGGACAGGGATTCTCACGAGCAGTACTTC.

The genes are TRBV18 and TRBJ2-1, with a possible D match to TRBD1 (5 bases). Germline CDR1 is KGHSH and CDR2 is LQKENI. The CDR3 is 15 residues long. Between the trimmed V and J ends, which lost 4 bases and 5 bases, there was a span of 15 bases. This CDR3 is CASSRGTGSDNEQFF. The CDR3 DNA reads TGTGCCAGCTCACGGGGCACGGGTTCCGACAATGAGCAGTTCTTC.

The V gene is TRBV7-2, the J gene TRBJ2-3; weak D call: TRBD2 (7 bases). Germline CDR1 SGHTA, CDR2 FQGNSA. CDR3 length equals 15 residues. V lost 5 bases, J lost 2 bases, and 14 bases lay in between. For the CDR3, the DNA is TGTGCCAGCAGCCAAAGGGGGGGGGACACAGATACGCAGTATTTT. Its protein product is CASSQRGGDTDTQYF.

This clone was counted between two and nine times. The genes are TRBV10-3 and TRBJ2-7, with TRBD2 identical over 12 bases. There are 14 residues in the CDR3. Trimming cost V 11 bases and J 2 bases; bases outside gene matches: 7. Germline V gene lookup returns CDR1 ENHRY and CDR2 SYGVKD. CDR3: CASGLAGTAYEQYF. CDR3 DNA: TGTGCCTCCGGACTAGCGGGGACGGCCTACGAGCAGTACTTC.

The chain recombines TRBV28 with TRBJ2-5; tentatively, D is TRBD1 (5 bases). Germline V CDR1 and CDR2: MDHEN, SYDVKM. Trimming cost V 3 bases and J 9 bases, with 8 bases left between them. The CDR3 consists of 11 residues. DNA for the CDR3: TGTGCCAGCAGTTTGGGGCGAGCCCAGTACTTC. As protein: CASSLGRAQYF.

The chain couples TRBV5-6 to TRBJ2-7; TRBD1 matches at 8 bases. The V gene's germline CDR1 is SGHDT and CDR2 YYEEEE. The J segment lost 1 base and the V segment lost 2 bases, leaving 11 bases of the junction unmatched. The CDR3 is made up of 17 amino acids. CDR3 in DNA: TGTGCCAGCAGCTTTACCGGGACAGGAGAAAAATCCTACGAGCAGTACTTC. Translating it yields CASSFTGTGEKSYEQYF.

This clone has just one count. The chain uses TRBV9 and TRBJ1-3, with a tentative D call TRBD1 (6 bases). The germline V and J ends were trimmed by 0 bases and 4 bases, with 17 bases remaining between them. Germline assignment: CDR1 SGDLS and CDR2 YYNGEE. The CDR3 totals 17 residues. The CDR3 sequence is CASSVEGTLLDGNTIYF. As DNA, the CDR3 is TGTGCCAGCAGCGTAGAGGGGACACTCCTGGACGGAAACACCATATATTTT.

The chain is built from TRBV19 and TRBJ2-5; D gene uncertain. This CDR3 region has 11 residues. V dropped 10 bases and J dropped 5 bases, with 11 bases sitting between them. Germline V gene data show CDR1 as LNHDA and CDR2 as SQIVND (reference sequence). The CDR3 region is CATSIHETQYF. The CDR3 bases are TGTGCCACCTCAATACACGAGACCCAGTACTTC.

This clone was counted only a few times. V and J are TRBV28 and TRBJ2-7; weak D call: TRBD2 (5 bases). Per germline, CDR1 MDHEN and CDR2 SYDVKM. The CDR3 length is 14 residues. V shed 3 bases and J shed 2 bases, with 11 bases lying between them. The CDR3 reads CASSLGSLTYEQYF. The CDR3 DNA sequence: TGTGCCAGCAGTTTGGGGAGCCTAACCTACGAGCAGTACTTC.

This sequence joins TRBV9 and TRBJ2-3; 9 bases match TRBD2. The CDR3 runs to 17 residues. Unmatched junction bases numbered 9, after V lost 1 base and J lost 3 bases. CDR1 and CDR2 from the germline V gene are SGDLS and YYNGEE. CDR3 DNA sequence: TGTGCCAGCAGCGTATTGGGAGGGAGCGGGGGGACAGATACGCAGTATTTT. This encodes CASSVLGGSGGTDTQYF.

V and J are TRBV7-2 and TRBJ2-3; perhaps TRBD1 as D (6 bases). Between the trimmed V and J ends, which lost 5 bases and 2 bases, there was a span of 17 bases. Germline V lookup: CDR1 SGHTA, CDR2 FQGNSA. The CDR3 sequence is 16 residues long. The CDR3 region has the DNA TGTGCCAGCAGCCTCCCCCCGTCAGGGGCCACAGATACGCAGTATTTT. It translates to CASSLPPSGATDTQYF.

The gene calls are TRBV5-1 and TRBJ1-2, with 8 bases identical to TRBD1. Germline V gene sequence: CDR1 SGHRS, CDR2 YFSETQ. The CDR3 totals 17 residues. V shed 0 bases and J 5 bases; nucleotides not matched to a gene: 12. The CDR3 coding sequence is TGCGCCAGCAGCTTGGCGGATCGGACAGGGAGGAGGTATGGCTACACCTTC. Protein product: CASSLADRTGRRYGYTF.

The chain has TRBV10-3 and TRBJ2-5, with D unclear. This CDR3 has 12 amino acids. Trimming shortened V by 4 bases and J by 1 base, and 4 bases separated the two germline ends. Looked up from germline, CDR1 is ENHRY and CDR2 is SYGVKD. CDR3 sequence (DNA): TGTGCCATCAGTGGTCGCCAAGAGACCCAGTACTTC. Translation: CAISGRQETQYF.

Comment on this clone: This specimen includes other DNA sequences encoding the same CDR3. The CDR3 spells CASSPGQGVYEQYF. The CDR3 DNA is TGTGCCAGCTCACCCGGCCAGGGGGTTTACGAGCAGTACTTC. The V and J genes are TRBV18 and TRBJ2-7, with 7 nucleotides matching TRBD1. This CDR3 has 14 residues. Germline assignment: CDR1 KGHSH and CDR2 LQKENI. Trimming removed 3 bases from V and 4 bases from J; junction bases left unmatched: 6.

This sequence joins TRBV9 and TRBJ2-5; 10 bases align to TRBD2. The CDR3 totals 15 residues. Germline V gene lookup returns CDR1 SGDLS and CDR2 YYNGEE. Trimming took 4 bases from V and 2 from J; bases not matched to a gene: 5. In DNA, the CDR3 is TGTGCCAGCAGCTCCAGTAGCGGGGGGCAAGAGACCCAGTACTTC. It yields the protein CASSSSSGGQETQYF.

This chain links TRBV7-8 with TRBJ2-2, with D perhaps TRBD1 (5 bases). The CDR3 is 16 amino acids. The V end was cut by 7 bases, the J end by 0 bases, with 15 bases between. From germline, CDR1 is SGHVS and CDR2 FQNEAQ. CDR3 bases: TGTGCCAGCATCCGACAGCGCCTATCGAACACCGGGGAGCTGTTTTTT. This encodes CASIRQRLSNTGELFF.

This clone has a single count. The rearrangement links TRBV25-1 to TRBJ2-7, with TRBD1 matching 7 bases. Germline V gene lookup returns CDR1 MGHDK and CDR2 SYGVNS. This CDR3 comprises 14 residues. The V gene end was trimmed by 3 bases and the J gene end by 6 bases; junction bases not matched to a gene: 8. In DNA form, the CDR3 reads TGTGCCAGCAGTGAGAGGGGGCGTAACGGCGAGCAGTACTTC. Its translation: CASSERGRNGEQYF.

This CDR3 reads CANRDGGVLTF. In nucleotides, the CDR3 is TGCGCTAACAGGGACGGCGGCGTCCTGACTTTC. The chain joins TRBV5-1 to TRBJ2-6, with D maybe TRBD1 (6 bases). The CDR3 has 11 amino acids. Germline V gives CDR1 SGHRS, CDR2 YFSETQ.

This clone showed up just once. This chain connects TRBV4-3 to TRBJ2-5; 7 nucleotides match TRBD1. The tail of the sequence fits TRBJ2-7 better, so the J call may be wrong. CDR1 LGHNA and CDR2 YSLEER come from the germline V gene. This CDR3 spans 15 amino acids. CDR3 nucleotides: TGCGCCAGCAGCCAAGTAGGGCAGGGGGTTTACGAGCAGTACTTC. Its translation: CASSQVGQGVYEQYF.

The chain recombines TRBV14 with TRBJ2-3; TRBD2 is a possible D gene (7 bases). Trimming took off 0 bases at V and 2 bases at J, with 15 bases between the two ends. The germline V gene encodes CDR1 SGHDN and CDR2 FVKESK. The CDR3 is 17 amino acids. For the CDR3, the DNA is TGTGCCAGCAGCCAAGATCTGGGGGGGGCCCTCACAGATACGCAGTATTTT. Translated: CASSQDLGGALTDTQYF. Filled out from reference TRBV14 and TRBJ2-3, the complete variable domain reads EAGVTQFPSHSVIEKGQTVTLRCDPISGHDNLYWYRRVMGKEIKFLLHFVKESKQDESGMPNNRFLAERTGGTYSTLKVQPAELEDSGVYFCASSQDLGGALTDTQYFGPGTRLTVL.

The V and J genes are TRBV2 and TRBJ1-4, with 7 positions matching TRBD1. Germline lookup yields CDR1 SNHLY and CDR2 FYNNEI. The CDR3 consists of 15 residues. V was clipped by 6 bases and J by 1 base; unmatched bases: 5. In nucleotides, the CDR3 is TGTGCCAGCAGGGGGACAGTCTTAACTAATGAAAAACTGTTTTTT. Protein product: CASRGTVLTNEKLFF.

The rearrangement uses TRBV5-6 and TRBJ2-3, with D possibly TRBD2 on 5 matching bases. This CDR3 spans 14 amino acids. Trimming stripped 2 bases from V and 6 bases from J, with 13 bases between. The germline CDR1 and CDR2 sequences are SGHDT and YYEEEE. The CDR3 DNA reads TGTGCCAGCAGCTTCTACGGGGTCCCCGATACGCAGTATTTT. Amino acids: CASSFYGVPDTQYF.

The chain is built from TRBV7-2 and TRBJ2-1, with TRBD1 matching 9 bases. This CDR3 is built from 13 residues. Germline V gene lookup returns CDR1 SGHTA and CDR2 FQGNSA. V was pared by 0 bases and J by 12 bases, with 3 bases of the junction left unmatched. This CDR3 reads CASSLARDRAQFF. The CDR3 bases are TGTGCCAGCAGCTTAGCGCGGGACAGGGCGCAGTTCTTC. Full variable domain (rest looked up from reference TRBV7-2 and TRBJ2-1): GAGVSQSPSNKVTEKGKDVELRCDPISGHTALYWYRQSLGQGLEFLIYFQGNSAPDKSGLPSDRFSAERTGGSVSTLTIQRTQQEDSAVYLCASSLARDRAQFFGPGTRLTVL.

V usage is TRBV28 and J usage is TRBJ2-7; weak D call: TRBD1 (6 bases). This CDR3 is 16 amino acids long. CDR1 MDHEN and CDR2 SYDVKM come from the germline V gene. V lost 5 bases to trimming and J lost 3 bases, with 20 bases between them. This CDR3 reads CASSPTLGRGLYEQYF. For the CDR3, the DNA is TGTGCCAGCAGTCCCACGTTGGGCAGGGGTCTCTACGAGCAGTACTTC.

V and J are TRBV6-6 and TRBJ2-3; TRBD1 matches at 9 bases. V lost 6 bases and J lost 3; bases outside the gene matches: 7. CDR3 length: 15 amino acids. CDR1 is MNHNY, CDR2 SVGAGI, per germline (reference sequence). As DNA, the CDR3 is TGTGCCAGCAGACCGGGACAGGGAGGGACAGATACGCAGTATTTT. Protein product: CASRPGQGGTDTQYF.